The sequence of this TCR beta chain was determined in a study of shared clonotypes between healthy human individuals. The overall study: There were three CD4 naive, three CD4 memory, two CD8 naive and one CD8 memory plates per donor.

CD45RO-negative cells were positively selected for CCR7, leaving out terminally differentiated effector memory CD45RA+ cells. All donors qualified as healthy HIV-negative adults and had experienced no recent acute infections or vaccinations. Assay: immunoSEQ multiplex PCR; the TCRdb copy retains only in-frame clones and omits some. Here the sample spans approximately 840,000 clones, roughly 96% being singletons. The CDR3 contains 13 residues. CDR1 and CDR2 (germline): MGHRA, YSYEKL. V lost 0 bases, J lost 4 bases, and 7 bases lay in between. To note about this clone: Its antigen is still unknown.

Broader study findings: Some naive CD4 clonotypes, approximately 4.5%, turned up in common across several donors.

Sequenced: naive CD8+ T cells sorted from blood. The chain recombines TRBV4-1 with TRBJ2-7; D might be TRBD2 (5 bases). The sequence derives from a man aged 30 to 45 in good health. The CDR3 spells CASSQERAYEQYF. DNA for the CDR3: TGCGCCAGCAGCCAAGAGAGGGCATACGAGCAGTACTTC.